Shown below are 24 T cell receptor beta chains from a single sample sequenced in a study of tumor-infiltrating lymphocytes in primary liver carcinoma (dated 2017 in TCRdb). The instrument given in TCRdb is Illumina HiSeq 2500. A constant-region primer and ProtoScript II reverse transcriptase were used to reverse-transcribe TCRbeta-specific cDNA from roughly 0.5 ug total RNA. Three nested multiplex PCR rounds, following a slightly modified ARM-PCR procedure, were used to build the TCRbeta libraries. The first two PCR rounds used multiplex TRBV1-TRBV30 forward primers with a Cbeta reverse primer, each for approximately 11 cycles. TCRdb reran the public reads through fastp at Q25 and MiXCR, keeping productive beta chains. CDR3 protein sequences are deduplicated, and each keeps its most common genes and DNA. Within this sample are 85,000 to 100,000 distinct CDR3 sequences, with about 70% of them counted one time only. Roughly 27% of the sample is taken by the ten largest.

Total RNA and DNA were co-extracted without cell sorting from approximately 20-30 mg of bulk tissue using the AllPrep DNA/RNA mini kit. The specimen was tumor-adjacent normal liver tissue. The receptor source for this set is a man aged 40-55 years with primary liver carcinoma and hepatitis B virus infection.

Concerning this clonotype: The junction departs from the called germline gene at one end, perhaps through a read error. The chain uses TRBV11-2 and TRBJ2-1; TRBD2 matches 7 bases. Germline V gene data show CDR1 as SGHAT and CDR2 as FQNNGV. The CDR3 contains 15 residues. The CDR3 DNA follows: TGTGCCAGCAGCTTAGGAGCGGGATTTCACAATGAGCAATTTTTC. Its protein is CASSLGAGFHNEQFF.

With regard to this clonotype: Its ends do not fully match the called genes, so a read error is possible. The chain carries TRBV6-5 and TRBJ1-1; 9 bases line up with TRBD1. The CDR3 runs 15 residues. Germline V gene data show CDR1 as MNHEY and CDR2 as SVGAGI. The CDR3 loop is CGSSIGDPWTGEASF. CDR3 nucleotide sequence: TGTGGCAGCAGTATTGGGGATCCCTGGACAGGGGAAGCTTCCTTT.

Remarks on this clonotype: A much bigger clone sits one base away, suggesting this may be a read error. This chain joins TRBV5-1 and TRBJ1-2; 9 bases match TRBD1. The CDR3 is 14 amino acids. Germline lookup yields CDR1 SGHRS and CDR2 YFSETQ. The CDR3 is CASSLGTGGYAYTF. The DNA of the CDR3 is TGCGCCAGCAGCTTGGGCACAGGGGGCTATGCCTACACCTTC.

Turning to this clonotype: A read error is possible here, since a much larger clone lies one base away. The rearrangement joins TRBV6-2 or TRBV6-3 to TRBJ2-7, with D tentatively TRBD1 (6 bases). Germline V lookup: CDR1 MNHEY, CDR2 SVGEGT. CDR3 length: 15 amino acids. In nucleotides, the CDR3 is TGTACCAGCATCCAAAACCTTACAGGGACCAACGAGCAGTACTTC. Its translation is CTSIQNLTGTNEQYF.

Turning to this clonotype: A much larger clone differs by one base, so this may be a read error. The chain couples TRBV5-8 to TRBJ1-1; D remains ambiguous. This CDR3 spans 15 amino acids. From germline, CDR1 is SGHTS and CDR2 YDEGEE. The CDR3 loop reads CASSASWLMNTEAYF. For the CDR3, the DNA is TGTGCCAGCAGCGCCTCCTGGTTAATGAACACTGAAGCTTACTTT.

This clonotype was recorded many times. The chain carries TRBV6-2 or TRBV6-3 and TRBJ2-7; 10 nucleotides line up with TRBD2. The CDR3 sequence is 15 residues long. Germline V gene sequence: CDR1 MNHEY, CDR2 SVGEGT. After removal of 2 bases from V and 3 bases from J, the junction contained 4 bases not matched to a gene. CDR3 loop: CASSYDSSGSYEQYF. The CDR3 coding sequence is TGTGCCAGCAGTTACGATTCTAGCGGGAGCTACGAGCAGTACTTC.

In regard to this clonotype: A read error may be the cause here, since a much bigger clone is one base away. The chain couples TRBV6-5 to TRBJ1-3; D might be TRBD1 (5 bases). The CDR3 has 15 residues. From germline, CDR1 is MNHEY and CDR2 SVGAGI. The CDR3 spells CPSSQSWDSGNTIYF. The DNA of the CDR3 is TGTCCCAGCAGTCAATCTTGGGACTCTGGGAACACCATATATTTT.

With respect to this clonotype: A clone one base away is much larger, so this may be a read error. This sequence joins TRBV7-8 and TRBJ1-6; the match to TRBD1 covers 10 bases. The germline CDR1 and CDR2 sequences are SGHVS and FQNEAQ. The CDR3 is made up of 16 amino acids. CDR3 in DNA: TGTGCCAGCAGCTTTGGGACAGGGGTTACTAATTCACTCCTCCACTTT. Its translation is CASSFGTGVTNSLLHF.

This clonotype has at least ten counts. The V call is TRBV12-5, the J call TRBJ2-5, with a weak D call TRBD2 (5 bases). CDR3 length: 13 residues. CDR1 is LGHNT, CDR2 FRNRAP, per germline. The germline V and J ends were trimmed by 1 base and 5 bases, with 8 bases remaining between them. CDR3 amino acids: CASGLEAVETQYF. CDR3 sequence (DNA): TGTGCTAGTGGTTTGGAAGCGGTTGAGACCCAGTACTTC.

This clonotype was recorded at least ten times. The chain is built from TRBV12-3 or TRBV12-4 and TRBJ2-2; D uncertain. Trimming left V 7 bases short and J 5 bases short, with 5 bases between. The CDR3 sequence is 11 residues long. The CDR3 region has the DNA TGTGCCAGCATCTCAACCGGGGAGCTGTTTTTT. Translated: CASISTGELFF.

As regards this clonotype: A much larger clone lies a single base off, so this may be a read error. J is TRBJ2-1 and V is TRBV7-9; unclear D gene. The CDR3 has 13 amino acids. CDR1 and CDR2 (germline): SEHNR, FQNEAQ (reference sequence). The CDR3 bases are TGTGCCGGCAGCACGCCTCTGCGGAATGAGCAGTTCTTC. Protein: CAGSTPLRNEQFF.

With regard to this clonotype: A much larger clonotype is one base distant, so this may be a read error. The chain has TRBV12-3 or TRBV12-4 and TRBJ1-1; no firm D call. CDR3 length equals 13 residues. V was trimmed by 6 bases and J by 12 bases, leaving 20 bases between them. In DNA form, the CDR3 reads TGTGCCAGCAGCCCCGTCGGGTGTTTGCAAACTTTCTTT. As protein: CASSPVGCLQTFF.

Worth noting for this clonotype: This is likely a read error, given that the CDR3 carries no conserved phenylalanine or tryptophan at its end. The chain combines TRBV6-1 with TRBJ1-5; D unresolved. Looked up from germline, CDR1 is MNHNS and CDR2 is SASEGT. The CDR3 contains 14 residues. CDR3 sequence (DNA): TGTGCCAGCAGTGAGCCAGGTGTAGGTCAGTCCCAGCATTTA. Translating gives CASSEPGVGQSQHL.

A few counts support this clonotype. The gene calls are TRBV28 and TRBJ1-2, with D unclear. This CDR3 contains 15 residues. The ends were cut back, 3 bases at V and 7 bases at J, with 18 bases in the middle. The germline gives CDR1 MDHEN, CDR2 SYDVKM. The CDR3 DNA sequence: TGTGCCAGCAGTTTTATAGAGATAGGGCGGGGTGGCTACACCTTC. Its protein is CASSFIEIGRGGYTF.

In DNA form, the CDR3 reads TGTGCCAGCAGCGATCCCAGTCAGGGTGGAGGCTACACCTTC. It codes for CASSDPSQGGGYTF. This chain links TRBV9 with TRBJ1-2, with D possibly matching TRBD1 (5 bases). CDR1 is SGDLS, CDR2 YYNGEE, per germline. The V end was cut by 3 bases, the J end by 8 bases, with 17 bases between. The CDR3 contains 14 residues.

J is TRBJ2-1 and V is TRBV11-2; possible D gene TRBD2, 6 bases. The CDR3 has 18 residues. Germline V lookup: CDR1 SGHAT, CDR2 FQNNGV. Trimming took off 2 bases at V and 5 bases at J, with 22 bases between the two ends. CDR3 in amino acids: CASSLTYSISRRDNEQFF. The CDR3 DNA follows: TGTGCCAGCAGCTTAACATATTCTATTAGCAGGAGGGACAATGAGCAGTTCTTC.

Ten or more counts support this clonotype. The rearrangement uses TRBV10-3 and TRBJ2-1, with TRBD2 identical over 13 bases. This CDR3 comprises 16 residues. J lost 6 bases, V lost 0 bases, and 2 bases had no gene match. Germline loops: CDR1 ENHRY, CDR2 SYGVKD. The chain's CDR3 is CAISESTSGRSNEQFF. The CDR3 coding sequence is TGTGCCATCAGTGAGTCGACTAGCGGGAGGTCCAATGAGCAGTTCTTC.

This sequence joins TRBV20-1 and TRBJ2-2, with unresolved D. The CDR3 loop spans 15 amino acids. Per the germline V gene, CDR1 is DFQATT and CDR2 is SNEGSKA (reference sequence). V lost 0 bases to trimming and J lost 7 bases, with 15 bases between them. CDR3 region: CSARDQRLLGGELFF. In nucleotides, the CDR3 is TGCAGTGCTAGAGATCAGCGACTTCTGGGCGGGGAGCTGTTTTTT.

This clonotype came up many times. The chain uses TRBV29-1 and TRBJ2-3; a weak D match, TRBD2 (6 bases). V lost 4 bases, J lost 3 bases, and 17 bases lay in between. This CDR3 is 15 amino acids long. CDR1 is SQVTM, CDR2 ANQGSEA, per germline. The CDR3 region has the DNA TGCAGCGTTGTCGGAGGGAGATTAGGAACAGATACGCAGTATTTT. It translates to CSVVGGRLGTDTQYF.

A word on this clonotype: A much bigger clone sits one base away, suggesting this may be a read error. The chain is built from TRBV10-3 and TRBJ2-5; 8 bases align to TRBD2. The CDR3 covers 14 residues. Trimming at V came to 6 bases and at J to 3 bases, leaving 6 bases not matched to a gene. Germline V gene lookup returns CDR1 ENHRY and CDR2 SYGVKD. The CDR3 nucleotides are TGTGCCATCAGGAGGAGTAGCGGGGAAGAGACCCAGTACTTC. Translation gives CAIRRSSGEETQYF.

V is TRBV11-2 and J is TRBJ2-7, with D hard to call. Per the germline V gene, CDR1 is SGHAT and CDR2 is FQNNGV. The CDR3 sequence is 16 residues long. V was cut by 3 bases and J by 7 bases, with 22 bases left in between. The CDR3 spells CASSLGRATVSREQYF. CDR3 nucleotide sequence: TGTGCCAGCAGCTTGGGCAGAGCGACCGTCTCTCGAGAGCAGTACTTC.

Worth noting for this clonotype: The CDR3 ends on some other residue instead of the conserved phenylalanine or tryptophan, so this is likely a read error. Because the CDR3's place on the DNA is in doubt, the DNA is left out and the CDR3 is given as listed by TCRdb. The rearrangement uses TRBV4-1 and TRBJ2-1; the table's D call, TRBD2, was not checked against the DNA. Germline V gene lookup returns CDR1 MGHRA and CDR2 YSYEKL. The CDR3 region is 17 residues in length, termini included. Here the CDR3 reads CASSQDLGDYSYNEHFL.

As to this clonotype: The junction and the germline gene differ at one end; a read error may be behind it. The gene calls are TRBV4-1 and TRBJ2-7; TRBD2 might be the D (6 bases). The CDR3 loop spans 16 amino acids. Germline CDR1 and CDR2: MGHRA and YSYEKL. The CDR3 coding sequence is TGTGCCAGCAGCCAAGATTTTAGCGGAAGCCCCTGCGAGCAGTACTTC. It translates to CASSQDFSGSPCEQYF.

In the case of this clonotype: It is likely a read error, because the conserved phenylalanine at the end of the CDR3 is missing. The DNA is left out, because the CDR3 cannot be placed on it with certainty; the CDR3 is given as TCRdb lists it. The gene calls are TRBV11-2 and TRBJ2-5; TRBD2 is the table's D call, not checked against the DNA. The CDR3 spans 16 residues, counting both ends. CDR1 is SGHAT and CDR2 is FQNNGV in the germline V gene. CDR3 sequence reads: CASISRDSAHQETHYS.